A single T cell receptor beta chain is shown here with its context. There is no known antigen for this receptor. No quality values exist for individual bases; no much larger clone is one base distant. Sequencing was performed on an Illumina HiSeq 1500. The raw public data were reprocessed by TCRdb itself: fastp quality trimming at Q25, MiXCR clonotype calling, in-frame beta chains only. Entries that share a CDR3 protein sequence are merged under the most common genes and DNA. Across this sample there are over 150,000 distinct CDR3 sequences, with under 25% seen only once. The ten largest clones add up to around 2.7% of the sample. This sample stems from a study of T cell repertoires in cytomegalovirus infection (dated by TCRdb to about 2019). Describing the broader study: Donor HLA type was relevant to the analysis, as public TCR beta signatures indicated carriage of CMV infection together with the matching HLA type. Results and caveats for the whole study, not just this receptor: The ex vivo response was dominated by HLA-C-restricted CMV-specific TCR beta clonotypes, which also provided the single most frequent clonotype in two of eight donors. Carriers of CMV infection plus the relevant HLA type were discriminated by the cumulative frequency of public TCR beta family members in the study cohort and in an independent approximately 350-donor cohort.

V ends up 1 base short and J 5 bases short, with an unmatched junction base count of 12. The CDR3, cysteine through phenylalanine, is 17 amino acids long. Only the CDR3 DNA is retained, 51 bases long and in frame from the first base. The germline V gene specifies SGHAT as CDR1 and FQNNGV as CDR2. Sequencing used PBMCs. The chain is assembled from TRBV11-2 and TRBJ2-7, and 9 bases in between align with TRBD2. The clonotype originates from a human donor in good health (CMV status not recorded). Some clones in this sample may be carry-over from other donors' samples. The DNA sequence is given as TGTGCCAGCAGCTTAGTAGCCGCGGGAGGGGGCAGGGACGAGCAGTACTTC. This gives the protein CASSLVAAGGGRDEQYF. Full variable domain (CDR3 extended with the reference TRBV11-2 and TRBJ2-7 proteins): EAGVAQSPRYKIIEKRQSVAFWCNPISGHATLYWYQQILGQGPKLLIQFQNNGVVDDSQLPKDRFSAERLKGVDSTLKIQPAKLEDSAVYLCASSLVAAGGGRDEQYFGPGTRLTVT.